This TCR beta chain was recovered during a study of OX40 agonist ivuxolimab in advanced cancers. Study at large: At 0.01 to 10 mg/kg, ivuxolimab was administered intravenously to patients every 2 weeks. Study findings and constraints: Researchers did not establish what antigens the expanded peripheral T cells target. There was clonal expansion of CD4+ and CD8+ blood T cells by week 6 at 0.1 to 3.0 mg/kg.

Measured with immunoSEQ multiplex PCR; TCRdb has only the in-frame clones, and not every one. In the table there are about 68,000 clones, 70% to 90% of which are singletons. With regard to this clone: Its antigen is currently unknown.

V was clipped by 6 bases and J by 4 bases, with 13 bases between them. CDR1 MNHNY and CDR2 SVGAGI come from the germline V gene (reference sequence). The CDR3 has 14 amino acids. The chain uses TRBV6-6 and TRBJ1-3, with D hard to call. The clonotype was recovered from an adult with an advanced solid tumor such as melanoma, head and neck, liver or kidney cancer. The material was CD4+ or CD8+ T cells sorted from blood, obtained in a trial of the OX40 agonist ivuxolimab. CDR3 amino acids: CASSPAASGNTIYF. Here the CDR3 DNA reads TGTGCCAGCAGCCCCGCAGCATCCGGAAACACCATATATTTT.